This paragraph reports one TCR beta chain. Its target antigen remains unknown. Base qualities are not recorded, but no much larger clone differs from it by a single base. This entry is derived from a study of cytomegalovirus exposure and HLA in healthy donors (dated by TCRdb to about 2017). About the study as a whole: An earlier analysis of approximately 600 of the donors reported more than 250 Gb of sequence data and roughly 110 million unique TCR beta sequences from 190 million or so T cells. In an earlier analysis of 550 to 700 of the donors, high-throughput TCR beta sequencing was used to judge whether each TCR beta V gene segment behaved as functional or pseudogenic. The number of typed donors differed by locus: about 620-630 for A, B, C, DRB1 and DQB1; 522 for DQA1; about 600 for DPA1; and about 450 for DPB1. A later analysis re-analyzed previously published TCR beta repertoires from roughly 600 donors and added high-resolution HLA genotyping to study TCR occurrence patterns. To predict cytomegalovirus infection status, the study brought together high-throughput TCR immunosequencing, statistical association of individual TCRs with disease status, and machine learning. All discovery cohort repertoires had been generated using a single sequencing platform. Using immunosequencing, the study profiled T cell repertoires from 500 to 800 subjects and related those repertoires to cytomegalovirus serostatus. Of the roughly 400 genotyped donors, approximately 80% fell in the genetic ancestry cluster associated with self-reported Caucasian donors. The later analysis used no new phenotypic data to find candidate immune exposures, relying instead on TCR beta sequences and their occurrence across donors. Donor age, sex, ethnicity and CMV serostatus were compiled alongside the repertoire data. Along with the approximately 650-subject first cohort, a separate validation cohort of some 130 different subjects was used. A later genetic analysis used genome-wide SNP genotypes for about 65% of the 666 donors, treating that subset as a discovery cohort. HLA typing covered class I and class II loci at four-digit resolution. About 300 gigabases of sequencing data and approximately 92 million unique TCR sequences made up an early release that covered fewer than 650 HLA-typed donors. The study aimed to test whether signatures of past pathogen exposure could be identified by cataloging public T cell receptors. Across approximately 420 genotyped donors of the cohort, an average of about 240,000 unique TCR beta nucleotide sequences per donor were sequenced, and roughly 20% of those sequences were non-productive. Roughly five DR-DQ haplotypes were handled as single units for association and clustering, since linkage in the cohort was strong.

In total, roughly 670 healthy bone marrow donors made up the cohort. At the time of sampling, every cohort member was nominally healthy, though immune exposures that went unrecorded were likely present. The donor tested CMV seronegative, placing the donor among the roughly 400 seronegative members of the cohort. Every donor gave a peripheral blood sample, and the peripheral blood mononuclear cells from that sample were used for TCR beta sequencing. Genomic DNA extraction from the blood cell samples was performed with the Qiagen DNeasy Blood Extraction Kit. Overall study outcomes, separate from this receptor: CMV serostatus was the only immune exposure information available for the cohort. A further reported finding was that TCR beta sequences accurately predicted the HLA-A and HLA-B alleles for most subjects in the first cohort. A total of about 150 TCR beta chains were listed by the study as associated with cytomegalovirus. Strong co-occurrence of HLA alleles, especially DR and DQ, made assigning TCR associations to individual alleles difficult. In vitro tests confirmed that three of the cytomegalovirus-associated TCR beta chains recognize cytomegalovirus antigens. Linkage disequilibrium might explain the correlated functional status among segregating V segments, but an unknown experimental factor could not be ruled out. A later analysis found that HLA-associated TCR beta chains were more clonally expanded and had lower generation probabilities than equally common non-associated chains. In a later analysis, around 17,000 TCR beta sequences were associated with specific HLA alleles at a false discovery rate of 0.05. Some IMGT-functional V segments, including TRBV6-2 and TRBV6-3, could not be told apart with the 87-base-pair reads, so those segments were excluded. In an earlier analysis of about 600 of the donors, most TCR beta V segments appeared in productive rearrangements about 87% or about 30% of the time, broadly matching IMGT annotations. Cytomegalovirus status was reported to be diagnosed by the classifier with high specificity and sensitivity in both the original and validation cohorts. A group of highly shared sequence variants was considered likely to be a technical artifact of the sequencing pipeline. Because counts were too low, 15 to 20 rarely observed V segments, including chromosome 9 orphons, were excluded from the earlier analysis of 587 of the donors. Presence/absence analyses assumed roughly uniform sequencing depth across donors, an assumption that may not hold. A later genetic analysis associated a missense DCLRE1C variant with V-gene and J-gene trimming of TCR beta chains, and an independent cohort replicated the association. Most TCR sequences were seen in very few donors, while some public TCRs were found in many individuals. In a later analysis, the rate of TCR association differed among HLA loci, with DRB1 alleles having the most associated TCRs and HLA-C alleles having the fewest. According to a later analysis, parvovirus B19, influenza, CMV and Epstein-Barr virus appeared linked to several top co-occurrence clusters. According to a later genetic analysis, donors in an Asian-associated ancestry cluster had fewer N-insertions in productive TCRs than the approximately 710-donor mean. It was suggested by the authors that the approach could potentially be generalized to other disease states and immunological phenotypes. HLA typing was unavailable for some donors at each locus, so association tests used only the typed subset. In this cohort, only TCR beta chains were sequenced, and detectable features were limited by the absence of alpha or paired-chain data. A later analysis found that most CMV-associated TCR beta chains appeared HLA-restricted, with HLA associations seemingly driven largely by CMV exposure.

The receptor library was made with the immunoSEQ multiplex PCR assay. A mixture of 60 forward primers for TCR Vbeta segments and 13 reverse primers for TCR Jbeta segments was used in the multiplex PCR. The CDR3 region of rearranged TCR beta genes was amplified from genomic DNA with a multiplex PCR assay. Amplified TCR beta libraries were sequenced as 87-base-pair reads on the Illumina HiSeq System. Concerning the study's data processing: In a later analysis, about 80 million unique TCR beta chains were counted across the roughly 610 repertoires, and roughly 11 million of these chains were shared by at least two donors. Raw reads were error-corrected and collapsed into unique sequences with a nearest-neighbor algorithm that merged closely related sequences to remove PCR and sequencing errors. Alignment of CDR3 sequences to IMGT reference sequences was used to assign V, D and J gene segments. For a sequence to be retained, a match of at least six nucleotides was required to both a V gene segment and a J gene segment. Rearrangements were called productive when the CDR3 lacked stop codons and stayed in frame with V and J; all others were non-productive. Following IMGT convention, CDR3 was defined as the stretch from the second conserved V-encoded cysteine to the conserved J-encoded phenylalanine. In an earlier analysis of approximately 590 of the donors, sequences lacking an unambiguous match to a single V gene segment were excluded. In an earlier analysis of several hundred of the donors, V segments were called functional above 56.7% productive rearrangements and were called segregating when the between-donor standard deviation exceeded 5%. A statistical classification framework was built to diagnose cytomegalovirus status from the catalog of TCR beta chain sequences. In a later analysis, V and J genes were assigned by comparing TCR nucleotide sequences against IMGT/GENE-DB human TR gene sequences. A later analysis assigned CDR3 sequences and most-parsimonious VDJ recombination scenarios with the TCRdist pipeline. In a later analysis, each TCR beta chain was defined by its CDR3 amino acid sequence together with its V-gene family, and reads without a unique V-gene family were excluded. To address suspected cross-contamination and a sequencing artifact, a later analysis removed approximately 590 highly shared, low-generation-probability nucleotide sequences. For each public chain, a later analysis derived a clonal expansion index from normalized ranks of inferred template counts within each repertoire. In a later analysis, generation probabilities were computed with a VDJ recombination model fitted to out-of-frame rearrangements, and the resulting probabilities were checked against IGoR. In a later analysis, TCR-TCR, TCR-HLA and TCR-CMV co-occurrence was scored with hypergeometric tests, and a repertoire-size bias correction was applied to TCR pairs. False discovery rates were estimated in a later analysis by permuting HLA or CMV assignments 20 times. In a later analysis, co-occurring TCRs were grouped with DBSCAN, and TCRdist sequence similarity was added when clustering was performed within HLA-allele-positive subsets. Repertoires with fewer than 30,000 or more than 120,000 public chains were left out of co-occurrence clustering, as were five repertoires with anomalous nucleotide sharing. Drawn from immuneACCESS, this table holds only the in-frame rearrangements with V and J called that TCRdb kept. Clones are partly lost; checked studies trace under half to an unresolved V gene and leave the rest unexplained. That table gives V, J and clone size, and the DNA gave D and trimming. The sample has 50,000 or so clones on record, 72% of them singletons. The ten largest clones represent less than 9.5% of the sample.

The germline V end is reduced by 2 bases and the J end by 4 bases; junction bases left unmatched: 4. In the germline V gene (reference sequence), CDR1 corresponds to GTSNPN and CDR2 to SVGIG. CDR3 length: 13 amino acids, cysteine to phenylalanine. Left in the record is the CDR3 DNA by itself, 39 bases read in frame from the first base. This TCR came from a woman between 45 and 65 years old in good health and CMV-seronegative. The V and J genes are TRBV30 and TRBJ1-2; TRBD1 fits 7 bases in the junction. Sequencing was performed on PBMCs. Read as DNA, the sequence is TGTGCCTGGAGTCGGGACAGACTCTATGGCTACACCTTC. It specifies CAWSRDRLYGYTF. The CDR3 plus the reference TRBV30 and TRBJ1-2 genes for the other parts give the full variable domain: SQTIHQWPATLVQPVGSPLSLECTVEGTSNPNLYWYRQAAGRGLQLLFYSVGIGQISSEVPQNLSASRPQDRQFILSSKKLLLSDSGFYLCAWSRDRLYGYTFGSGTRLTVV.